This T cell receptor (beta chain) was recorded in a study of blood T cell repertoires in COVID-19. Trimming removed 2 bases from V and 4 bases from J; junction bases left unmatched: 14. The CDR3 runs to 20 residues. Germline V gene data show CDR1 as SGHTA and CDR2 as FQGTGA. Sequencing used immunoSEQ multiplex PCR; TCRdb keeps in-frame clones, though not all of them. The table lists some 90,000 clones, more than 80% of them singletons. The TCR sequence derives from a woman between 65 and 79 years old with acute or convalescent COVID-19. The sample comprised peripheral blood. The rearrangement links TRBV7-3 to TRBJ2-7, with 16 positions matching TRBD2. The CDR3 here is CASSLPGTSGRATSEYEQYF. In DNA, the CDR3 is TGTGCCAGCAGCTTACCCGGGACTAGCGGGAGGGCCACTTCGGAATACGAGCAGTACTTC. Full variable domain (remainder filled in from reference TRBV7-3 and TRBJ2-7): GAGVSQTPSNKVTEKGKYVELRCDPISGHTALYWYRQSLGQGPEFLIYFQGTGAADDSGLPNDRFFAVRPEGSVSTLKIQRTERGDSAVYLCASSLPGTSGRATSEYEQYFGPGTRLTVT.